This entry concerns a single TCR beta chain. J lost 0 bases, V lost 4 bases, and 10 bases had no gene match. The germline V gene encodes CDR1 SGHVS and CDR2 FNYEAQ. The CDR3 totals 17 residues. This sample was included in a study of shared T cell receptors in the human thymus. Libraries were prepared by immunoSEQ multiplex PCR; TCRdb keeps only in-frame clonotypes and omits some of them. In the table there are about 660,000 clones, approximately 88% of which are singletons. This same sample was also taken into another study, of human thymus T cells. As reported in that work: Corrective surgery for congenital heart defects was being performed on the healthy Finnish infants who served as donors.

Sequencing used thymocytes. The TCR originated in a boy under two years old with a congenital heart defect. The chain uses TRBV7-6 and TRBJ2-7; TRBD1 agrees at 9 bases. CDR3 sequence (DNA): TGTGCCAGCAGCTCTACCGCGGGACAGGGAACCTCCTACGAGCAGTACTTC. It specifies CASSSTAGQGTSYEQYF. Based on the CDR3 plus reference TRBV7-6 and TRBJ2-7, the full variable domain is GAGVSQSPRYKVTKRGQDVALRCDPISGHVSLYWYRQALGQGPEFLTYFNYEAQQDKSGLPNDRFSAERPEGSISTLTIQRTEQRDSAMYRCASSSTAGQGTSYEQYFGPGTRLTVT.